Below, 27 T cell receptor beta chains from the same sample are listed, as sequenced in a study of blood T cell repertoires in COVID-19. Using immunoSEQ multiplex PCR, the repertoire was profiled, and TCRdb retains in-frame clones only, with some absent. The table has 250,000 or so clones, 80% to 90% seen once. Sequenced input: PBMCs or T cells enriched from blood (not recorded which). The receptors originated from a woman aged 30 to 39 who had been exposed to COVID-19.

The chain recombines TRBV11-2 with TRBJ2-1, with 8 positions matching TRBD1. Germline V lookup: CDR1 SGHAT, CDR2 FQNNGV. The V segment lost 1 base and the J segment 3 bases; nucleotides outside the gene matches: 5. The CDR3 spans 16 residues. The CDR3 is CASSLARTGIYNEQFF. In DNA, the CDR3 is TGTGCCAGCAGCTTAGCGAGGACAGGGATCTACAATGAGCAGTTCTTC.

The V and J genes are TRBV10-2 and TRBJ1-2; 8 positions agree with TRBD1. Germline CDR1 is WSHSY and CDR2 is SAAADI. The length of the CDR3 is 15 residues. The junction had 12 bases not matched to a gene; V was cut back by 6 bases and J by 6 bases. The CDR3: CASSESQRQGNGYTF. In DNA, the CDR3 is TGCGCCAGCAGCGAAAGTCAGCGACAGGGGAATGGCTACACCTTC.

The rearrangement uses TRBV5-4 and TRBJ2-6; weak D call: TRBD2 (5 bases). V dropped 6 bases and J dropped 0 bases, with 13 bases sitting between them. This CDR3 is built from 16 residues. Germline CDR1 SGHNT, CDR2 YYREEE (reference sequence). CDR3 sequence reads: CASTGDFPSGANVLTF. The CDR3 bases are TGTGCCAGCACCGGGGATTTCCCCTCTGGGGCCAACGTCCTGACTTTC.

V usage is TRBV7-2 and J usage is TRBJ2-2; 8 bases are a match to TRBD2. Germline V gene lookup returns CDR1 SGHTA and CDR2 FQGNSA. This CDR3 has 14 residues. With 5 bases clipped from V and 4 bases from J, the junction kept 3 bases outside the gene matches. CDR3 nucleotides: TGTGCCAGCAGCCGGGGGGGATCCACCGGGGAGCTGTTTTTT. It encodes CASSRGGSTGELFF.

The chain couples TRBV5-1 to TRBJ2-7; possibly TRBD2 for D (5 bases). The CDR3 loop spans 13 amino acids. Germline loops: CDR1 SGHRS, CDR2 YFSETQ. V was pared by 0 bases and J by 4 bases, with 8 bases between. The chain's CDR3 is CASSLVSGYEQYF. In DNA, the CDR3 is TGCGCCAGCAGCTTGGTGTCGGGGTACGAGCAGTACTTC.

This clone was observed once. The rearrangement uses TRBV4-1 and TRBJ2-1; 11 bases line up with TRBD2. J gave up 5 bases and V 3 bases, and 12 bases lay outside the gene matches. The CDR3 extends over 18 amino acids. From germline, CDR1 is MGHRA and CDR2 YSYEKL. The CDR3 spells CASSQRALTSGEDNEQFF. The CDR3 nucleotides read TGCGCCAGCAGCCAGAGGGCGTTGACTAGCGGGGAAGACAATGAGCAGTTCTTC.

V is TRBV3-1 (or the pseudogene TRBV3-2) and J is TRBJ2-1; TRBD1 agrees at 7 bases. There are 14 residues in the CDR3. Germline trimming cut 7 bases from V and 3 bases from J; bases unmatched to any gene: 6. Germline CDR1 reads LGHDT; CDR2 reads YNNKEL (reference sequence). Here the CDR3 reads CASKPGQHYNEQFF. CDR3 nucleotide sequence: TGTGCCAGCAAACCGGGACAGCACTACAATGAGCAGTTCTTC.

The chain is built from TRBV7-2 and TRBJ1-1, with D unresolved. Germline V gene data show CDR1 as SGHTA and CDR2 as FQGNSA. V was clipped by 2 bases and J by 8 bases, with 15 bases between them. The CDR3 extends over 14 amino acids. CDR3 bases: TGTGCCAGCAGCTTAAGATACCAGACGACAGAAGCTTTCTTT. This sequence encodes CASSLRYQTTEAFF. Full variable domain (outside the CDR3, taken from reference TRBV7-2 and TRBJ1-1): GAGVSQSPSNKVTEKGKDVELRCDPISGHTALYWYRQSLGQGLEFLIYFQGNSAPDKSGLPSDRFSAERTGGSVSTLTIQRTQQEDSAVYLCASSLRYQTTEAFFGQGTRLTVV.

The CDR3 DNA reads TGTGCCAGCACCCGGGACTTTACCTACGAGCAGTACTTC. Its translation is CASTRDFTYEQYF. The chain recombines TRBV7-9 with TRBJ2-7, with TRBD2 as a possible D gene (6 bases). Deletions cut 7 bases from V and 2 bases from J, with 12 bases between. This CDR3 has 13 residues. From germline, CDR1 is SEHNR and CDR2 FQNEAQ (reference sequence).

The rearrangement links TRBV13 to TRBJ2-1; D gene uncertain. This CDR3 contains 13 residues. Germline lookup yields CDR1 PRHDT and CDR2 FYEKMQ (reference sequence). The V gene lost 1 base and the J gene lost 12 bases, with 13 bases spanning the gap. The CDR3 sequence: CASSLVSRVWQFF. CDR3 coding DNA: TGTGCCAGCAGCTTAGTTTCCCGGGTTTGGCAGTTCTTC.

V is TRBV10-3 and J is TRBJ2-3, with D possibly TRBD1 on 6 matching bases. Germline loops: CDR1 ENHRY, CDR2 SYGVKD. The CDR3 has 15 residues. V lost 0 bases and J 6 bases, leaving 13 bases between the germline ends. The CDR3 DNA follows: TGTGCCATCAGTGAGTCGTGGCAGGGGTTTGATACGCAGTATTTT. This codes for CAISESWQGFDTQYF.

This chain connects TRBV6-5 to TRBJ2-7, with TRBD2 matching over 9 bases. With 6 bases clipped from V and 6 bases from J, the junction kept 12 bases outside the gene matches. CDR1 and CDR2 from the germline V gene are MNHEY and SVGAGI. The CDR3 consists of 15 residues. CDR3 sequence: CASSRFSGTSSEQYF. DNA for the CDR3: TGTGCCAGCAGCCGATTTTCCGGGACTAGCAGCGAGCAGTACTTC.

This chain uses TRBV19 with TRBJ2-7; TRBD2 matches 8 bases. J lost 6 bases, V lost 3 bases, and 7 bases had no gene match. From germline, CDR1 is LNHDA and CDR2 SQIVND (reference sequence). This CDR3 region has 14 residues. CDR3 protein: CASSIGAGASEQYF. In DNA, the CDR3 is TGTGCCAGTAGTATCGGAGCGGGAGCTAGCGAGCAGTACTTC. Supplemented by reference TRBV19 and TRBJ2-7, the full variable domain reads DGGITQSPKYLFRKEGQNVTLSCEQNLNHDAMYWYRQDPGQGLRLIYYSQIVNDFQKGDIAEGYSVSREKKESFPLTVTSAQKNPTAFYLCASSIGAGASEQYFGPGTRLTVT.

This chain connects TRBV19 to TRBJ2-7; D ambiguous. V was shortened by 4 bases and J by 3 bases, with 10 bases between the two germline ends. The CDR3 contains 13 residues. CDR1 and CDR2 (germline): LNHDA, SQIVND (reference sequence). CDR3 sequence: CASSTDNYYEQYF. CDR3 bases: TGTGCCAGTAGTACAGACAACTACTACGAGCAGTACTTC.

J is TRBJ1-6 and V is TRBV7-9, with no clear D. The CDR3 loop spans 18 amino acids. With 5 bases removed from V and 9 bases from J, the gap between germline ends came to 26 bases. Per germline, CDR1 SEHNR and CDR2 FQNEAQ (reference sequence). The CDR3 is CASSHRITVEGNGSPLHF. The CDR3 DNA reads TGTGCCAGCAGCCACAGAATCACAGTCGAGGGAAACGGTTCACCCCTCCACTTT.

The V call is TRBV5-1, the J call TRBJ1-6; the D gene is possibly TRBD1 (5 bases). The CDR3 covers 15 residues. Looked up from germline, CDR1 is SGHRS and CDR2 is YFSETQ. V gave up 1 base and J gave up 6 bases, with 11 bases separating them. The CDR3 nucleotides read TGCGCCAGCAGCTTGAGCAGGGATCGTAATTCACCCCTCCACTTT. Encoded protein: CASSLSRDRNSPLHF. The variable domain in full, with the rest retrieved from reference TRBV5-1 and TRBJ1-6, is KAGVTQTPRYLIKTRGQQVTLSCSPISGHRSVSWYQQTPGQGLQFLFEYFSETQRNKGNFPGRFSGRQFSNSRSEMNVSTLELGDSALYLCASSLSRDRNSPLHFGNGTRLTVT.

The gene calls are TRBV6-5 and TRBJ2-2; a weak D match, TRBD2 (5 bases). Germline lookup yields CDR1 MNHEY and CDR2 SVGAGI. The CDR3 contains 14 residues. V was clipped by 7 bases and J by 4 bases, with 13 bases between them. For the CDR3, the DNA is TGTGCCAGCAACGGGATCCGGGGCACCGGGGAGCTGTTTTTT. It is translated as CASNGIRGTGELFF.

The V gene is TRBV5-1, the J gene TRBJ2-5; possibly TRBD1 for D (5 bases). The CDR3 runs 14 residues. Germline-derived CDR1 and CDR2 are SGHRS and YFSETQ. Trimming shortened V by 7 bases and J by 2 bases, and 15 bases separated the two germline ends. The CDR3 protein is CASSRQQQQETQYF. CDR3 DNA: TGCGCCAGCTCCCGACAGCAACAACAAGAGACCCAGTACTTC.

V gene TRBV6-5 combines with J gene TRBJ1-2, with TRBD1 matching 7 bases. The germline CDR1 and CDR2 sequences are MNHEY and SVGAGI. This CDR3 is 13 amino acids long. V shed 9 bases, J shed 4 bases, and the junction held 8 bases outside the gene matches. The chain's CDR3 is CASRQGSGYGYTF. CDR3 DNA: TGTGCCAGTAGACAGGGATCCGGCTATGGCTACACCTTC.

The chain recombines TRBV4-2 with TRBJ1-2; possibly TRBD1 for D (5 bases). Germline-derived CDR1 and CDR2 are LGHNA and YNFKEQ. V dropped 3 bases and J dropped 2 bases, with 13 bases sitting between them. The CDR3 runs 15 residues. This chain's CDR3 is CASSQIQDLNYGYTF. As DNA, the CDR3 is TGTGCCAGCAGCCAGATACAGGATCTAAACTATGGCTACACCTTC.

The sample holds a few counts of this clone. The chain combines TRBV10-1 with TRBJ1-2; weak D call: TRBD1 (5 bases). Trimming removed 3 bases from V and 1 base from J, with 6 bases in between. The germline gives CDR1 WNHNN, CDR2 SYGVQD (reference sequence). The CDR3 is made up of 13 amino acids. The CDR3, as DNA: TGCGCCAGCAGTGAAGGGGTTAACTATGGCTACACCTTC. It codes for CASSEGVNYGYTF.

The J gene is TRBJ2-6, the V gene TRBV7-4; TRBD2 agrees at 8 bases. J lost 2 bases, V lost 5 bases, and 5 bases had no gene match. Germline V gives CDR1 SGHVT, CDR2 SQSDAQ. CDR3 length: 16 residues. This chain's CDR3 is CASSPPGGAGANVLTF. The CDR3 region has the DNA TGTGCCAGCAGCCCACCCGGGGGGGCTGGGGCCAACGTCCTGACTTTC. The full variable domain, its missing parts supplied by reference TRBV7-4 and TRBJ2-6, is GAGVSQSPRYKVAKRGRDVALRCDSISGHVTLYWYRQTLGQGSEVLTYSQSDAQRDKSGRPSGRFSAERPERSVSTLKIQRTEQGDSAVYLCASSPPGGAGANVLTFGAGSRLTVL.

J is TRBJ2-1 and V is TRBV7-6; D not resolved. The V gene's germline CDR1 is SGHVS and CDR2 FNYEAQ. The CDR3 covers 13 residues. V was trimmed by 2 bases and J by 3 bases, leaving 5 bases between them. The CDR3 sequence is CASSLLLYNEQFF. CDR3 DNA sequence: TGTGCCAGCAGCTTACTACTCTACAATGAGCAGTTCTTC.

The table lists this clone with a count of one. V is TRBV5-6 and J is TRBJ2-1; 12 nucleotides agree with TRBD2. This CDR3 region has 18 residues. Germline V gene lookup returns CDR1 SGHDT and CDR2 YYEEEE. With V trimmed by 2 bases and J by 4 bases, 10 bases remained unmatched. The CDR3 protein is CASSFVLAGGPLYNEQFF. CDR3 in DNA: TGTGCCAGCAGCTTTGTCCTAGCGGGAGGGCCGCTATACAATGAGCAGTTCTTC.

The chain combines TRBV4-1 with TRBJ2-7; tentative D call: TRBD2 (6 bases). The V gene lost 5 bases and the J gene lost 0 bases, with 14 bases spanning the gap. CDR1 is MGHRA, CDR2 YSYEKL, per germline. The length of the CDR3 is 15 residues. The CDR3 DNA follows: TGCGCCAGCAGCTCCTACGGCGGGGCCTCCTACGAGCAGTACTTC. This encodes CASSSYGGASYEQYF.

The rearrangement joins TRBV27 to TRBJ2-7; weak D call: TRBD2 (5 bases). Germline lookup yields CDR1 MNHEY and CDR2 SMNVEV (reference sequence). Trimming left V 3 bases short and J 2 bases short, with 11 bases between. CDR3 length equals 14 residues. The CDR3 DNA is TGTGCCAGCAGTTTCGCTAGCAACCCCTACGAGCAGTACTTC. Protein: CASSFASNPYEQYF.

This clone appeared a single time. The V and J genes are TRBV19 and TRBJ1-5; 7 bases are shared with TRBD1. V lost 4 bases and J lost 7; bases outside the gene matches: 4. Germline V gene lookup returns CDR1 LNHDA and CDR2 SQIVND (reference sequence). This CDR3 is built from 13 residues. As DNA, the CDR3 is TGTGCCAGTAGTAGACAGGGTGAACAGCCCCAGCATTTT. It encodes CASSRQGEQPQHF.